This TCR beta chain was captured by sequencing in a study of blood T cell repertoires in COVID-19. The CDR3 length is 16 residues. Germline V gene sequence: CDR1 WNHNN, CDR2 SYGVQD (reference sequence). Trimming cost V 8 bases and J 2 bases; bases outside gene matches: 10. Using immunoSEQ multiplex PCR, the repertoire was profiled, and TCRdb retains in-frame clones only, with some absent. Of over 100,000 clones listed, about 80% were seen once; the top ten hold 6% to 7%. This rearrangement joins TRBV10-1 to TRBJ2-1, with TRBD1 matching over 9 bases. Sequencing was carried out using peripheral blood. The sequence was collected from a woman aged 45-65 years with acute or convalescent COVID-19. In nucleotides, the CDR3 is TGCGCCAGCGACTACAGGGGGCCCTTGCCCTACAATGAGCAGTTCTTC. Its translation: CASDYRGPLPYNEQFF.